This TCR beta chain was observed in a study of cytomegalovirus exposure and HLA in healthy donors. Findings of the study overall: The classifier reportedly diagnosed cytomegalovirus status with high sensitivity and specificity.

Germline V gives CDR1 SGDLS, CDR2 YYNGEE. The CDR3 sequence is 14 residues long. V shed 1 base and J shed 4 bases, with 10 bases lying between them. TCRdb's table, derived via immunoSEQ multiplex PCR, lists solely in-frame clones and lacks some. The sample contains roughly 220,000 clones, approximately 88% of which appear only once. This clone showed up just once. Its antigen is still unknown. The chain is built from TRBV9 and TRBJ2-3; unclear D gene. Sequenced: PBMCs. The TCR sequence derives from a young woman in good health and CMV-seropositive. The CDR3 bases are TGTGCCAGCAGCGTAAGGGATAAGGCAGATACGCAGTATTTT. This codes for CASSVRDKADTQYF.